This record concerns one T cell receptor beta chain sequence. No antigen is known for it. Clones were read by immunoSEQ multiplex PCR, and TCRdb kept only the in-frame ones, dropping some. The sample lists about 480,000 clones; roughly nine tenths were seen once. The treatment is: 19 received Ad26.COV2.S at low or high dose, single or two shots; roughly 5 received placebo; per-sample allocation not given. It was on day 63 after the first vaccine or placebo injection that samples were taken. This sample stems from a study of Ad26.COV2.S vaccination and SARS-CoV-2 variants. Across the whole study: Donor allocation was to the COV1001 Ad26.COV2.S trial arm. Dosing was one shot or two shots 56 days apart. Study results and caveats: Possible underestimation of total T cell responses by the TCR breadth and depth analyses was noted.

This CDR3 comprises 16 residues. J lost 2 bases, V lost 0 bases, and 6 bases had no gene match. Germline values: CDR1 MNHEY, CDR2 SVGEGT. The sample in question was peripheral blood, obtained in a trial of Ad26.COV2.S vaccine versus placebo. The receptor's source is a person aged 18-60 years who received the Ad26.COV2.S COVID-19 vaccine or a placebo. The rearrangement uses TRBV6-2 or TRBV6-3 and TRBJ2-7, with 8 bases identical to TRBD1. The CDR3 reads CASSYSGQGPPYEQYF. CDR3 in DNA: TGTGCCAGCAGTTACTCCGGACAGGGTCCCCCCTACGAGCAGTACTTC.